This T cell receptor beta chain derives from a study of blood T cell repertoires in COVID-19 (TCRdb year 2020). About the study as a whole: Recovered participants in ImmuneRACE Cohort 3 were defined as having two consecutive negative NP/OP PCR tests, clearance from a healthcare professional, or resolution of symptoms. A freely available public database, intended as a resource for researchers studying the immune response to SARS-CoV-2, is where the repertoires were released. Subjects who had been exposed to COVID-19, were actively infected with it, or had recovered from it provided the deeply sampled blood TCRbeta repertoires that made up the dataset. The prospective study material was composed of cDNA or gDNA derived from T cells, B-cell-depleted T cells, or PBMCs. The collaborator samples originated in the United States, Italy and Spain and spanned the acute and convalescent phases of COVID-19. Sample metadata almost always included a de-identified subject ID, COVID-19 status, age in years and sex. HLA class I and class II types, where available, came from metadata supplied by the sample provider rather than from assay-based typing. The samples were drawn from the first 160 participants of the ongoing ImmuneRACE study and from roughly 1,300 subjects provided by 6 global collaborators. Broad study findings and their caveats: How much clinical and demographic metadata was included differed by source and by participant, and the metadata was provided uncurated.

TCRbeta CDR3 regions were amplified from genomic DNA using the immunoSEQ Assay, a bias-controlled multiplex PCR. Processing in the source paper ran as follows. Nucleated cell counts per sample were estimated from amplification of reference gene primers within the assay. To quantify the absolute abundance of each unique TCRbeta CDR3 rearrangement, sequence reads were collapsed and filtered. For each sample, productive Simpson clonality was calculated by taking the square root of Simpson's diversity index across productive rearrangements. TCRdb provides this immuneACCESS table in a form limited to in-frame rearrangements. Some clones are lacking; in checked studies, under half of them reflect an unresolved V gene, and why the rest are absent is not known. V and J calls and clone size are those listed in that table; D and trimming were worked out from the DNA. This sample has 200,000 to 250,000 clones in its table, and 86% of those were observed once. The biggest ten clones account for approximately 3.1% of the sample.

The CDR3 goes from the cysteine to the phenylalanine over 14 residues. The entry retains the CDR3 DNA only, 42 bases that are in frame from base 1. CDR1 and CDR2 are drawn from the germline V gene: SGHAT, FQNNGV. V and J lose 5 bases and 5 bases, and a span of 15 bases separates them. Participants in the prospective study were aged about 18 to 89 years, lived in about two dozen United States geographic areas, and enrolled through a virtual design. In the prospective study, cohorts were assigned on the basis of participant-reported clinical history obtained from a screening survey and a study questionnaire. In the prospective study, mobile phlebotomists collected whole blood, serum and a nasopharyngeal or oropharyngeal swab from each participant. Prospective study participants could optionally give additional blood draws and questionnaires over an approximately two-month period. Before DNA extraction, blood samples from the prospective study were shipped at room temperature or frozen.

About this clone itself: The specificity of this receptor is unknown. No much larger clone exists at a distance of one base, and base qualities are not known.

The sequenced sample consisted of PBMCs or T cells enriched from blood (not recorded which). This TCR was recovered from a woman aged 45-65 years in a cohort exposed to, infected with or recovered from COVID-19 (not recorded which). The V and J segments used are TRBV11-2 and TRBJ2-5; the D gene is perhaps TRBD2, from 6 matching bases. At the DNA level, the sequence is TGTGCCAGCAGCGAGCGGGTCAAAGGGGAGACCCAGTACTTC. Its protein reads: CASSERVKGETQYF.